This T cell receptor beta chain was obtained from a study of blood T cell repertoires in COVID-19. Turning to the study itself: Specimens from acute and convalescent COVID-19 originated in the United States, Italy and Spain.

The V and J ends lost 2 bases and 1 base respectively, with 6 bases between them. The CDR3 runs 13 residues. CDR1 and CDR2 (germline): ENHRY, SYGVKD. TCRdb keeps only in-frame clones here, not all; method: immunoSEQ multiplex PCR. The data contain just over 40,000 clones, roughly 80% of them singletons. The chain uses TRBV10-3 and TRBJ2-7, with no clear D. Sequencing was done on a sample of peripheral blood. This sequence was found in a woman aged 55-75 years with acute or convalescent COVID-19. This CDR3 is CAISETPSYEQYF. As DNA, the CDR3 is TGTGCCATCAGTGAGACACCATCCTACGAGCAGTACTTC.